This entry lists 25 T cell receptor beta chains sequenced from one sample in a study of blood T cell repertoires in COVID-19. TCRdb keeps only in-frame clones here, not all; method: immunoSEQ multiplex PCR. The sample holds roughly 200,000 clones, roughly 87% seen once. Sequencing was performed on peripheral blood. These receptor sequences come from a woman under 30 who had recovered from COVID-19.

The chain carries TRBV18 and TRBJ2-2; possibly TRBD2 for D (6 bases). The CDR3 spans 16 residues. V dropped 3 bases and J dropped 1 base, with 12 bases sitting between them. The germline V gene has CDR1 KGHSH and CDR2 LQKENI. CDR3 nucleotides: TGTGCCAGCTCACCCCCAAGGGGAGGGAACACCGGGGAGCTGTTTTTT. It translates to CASSPPRGGNTGELFF. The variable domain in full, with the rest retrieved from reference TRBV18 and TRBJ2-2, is NAGVMQNPRHLVRRRGQEARLRCSPMKGHSHVYWYRQLPEEGLKFMVYLQKENIIDESGMPKERFSAEFPKEGPSILRIQQVVRGDSAAYFCASSPPRGGNTGELFFGEGSRLTVL.

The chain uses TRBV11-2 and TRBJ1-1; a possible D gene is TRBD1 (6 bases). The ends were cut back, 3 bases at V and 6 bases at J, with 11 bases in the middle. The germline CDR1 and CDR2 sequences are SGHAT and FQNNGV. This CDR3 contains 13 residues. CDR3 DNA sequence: TGTGCCAGCAGCTTGGGGGCCCCTTCTGAAGCTTTCTTT. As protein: CASSLGAPSEAFF.

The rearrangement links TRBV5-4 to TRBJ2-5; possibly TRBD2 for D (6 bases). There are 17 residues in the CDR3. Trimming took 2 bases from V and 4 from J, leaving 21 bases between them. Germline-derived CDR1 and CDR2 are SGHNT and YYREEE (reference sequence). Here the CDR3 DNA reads TGTGCCAGCAGCTTAAGCTATATCTGGCGGGATGTAGAGACCCAGTACTTC. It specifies CASSLSYIWRDVETQYF.

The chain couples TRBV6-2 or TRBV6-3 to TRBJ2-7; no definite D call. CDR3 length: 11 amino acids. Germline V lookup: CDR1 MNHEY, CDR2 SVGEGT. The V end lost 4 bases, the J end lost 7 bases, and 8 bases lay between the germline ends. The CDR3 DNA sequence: TGTGCCAGCAGTTTGGCCCAAGAGCAGTACTTC. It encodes CASSLAQEQYF.

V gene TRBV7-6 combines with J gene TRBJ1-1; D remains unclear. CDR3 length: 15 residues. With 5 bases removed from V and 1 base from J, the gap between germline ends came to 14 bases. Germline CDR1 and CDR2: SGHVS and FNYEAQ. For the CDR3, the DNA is TGTGCCAGCAGCCCGACATGGGCAGCGAACACTGAAGCTTTCTTT. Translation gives CASSPTWAANTEAFF.

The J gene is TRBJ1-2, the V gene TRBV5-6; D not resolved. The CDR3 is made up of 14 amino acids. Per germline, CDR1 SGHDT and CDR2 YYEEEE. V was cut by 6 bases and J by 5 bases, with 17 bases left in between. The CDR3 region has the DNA TGTGCCAGCACCGTGCCCCAGGTTCCTTATGGCTACACCTTC. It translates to CASTVPQVPYGYTF.

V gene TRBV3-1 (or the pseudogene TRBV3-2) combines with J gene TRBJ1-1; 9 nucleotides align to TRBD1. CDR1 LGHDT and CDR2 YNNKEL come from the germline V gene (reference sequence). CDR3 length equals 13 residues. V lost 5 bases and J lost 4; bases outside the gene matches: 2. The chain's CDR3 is CASSSGQGTEAFF. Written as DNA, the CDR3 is TGTGCCAGCAGCTCGGGACAGGGCACTGAAGCTTTCTTT.

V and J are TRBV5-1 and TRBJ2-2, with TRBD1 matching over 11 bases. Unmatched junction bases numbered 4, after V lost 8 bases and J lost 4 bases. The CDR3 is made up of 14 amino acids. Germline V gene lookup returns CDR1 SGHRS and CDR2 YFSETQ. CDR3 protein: CASRGQGGTGELFF. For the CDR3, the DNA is TGCGCCAGTAGGGGACAGGGGGGCACCGGGGAGCTGTTTTTT. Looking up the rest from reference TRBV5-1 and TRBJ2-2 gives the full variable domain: KAGVTQTPRYLIKTRGQQVTLSCSPISGHRSVSWYQQTPGQGLQFLFEYFSETQRNKGNFPGRFSGRQFSNSRSEMNVSTLELGDSALYLCASRGQGGTGELFFGEGSRLTVL.

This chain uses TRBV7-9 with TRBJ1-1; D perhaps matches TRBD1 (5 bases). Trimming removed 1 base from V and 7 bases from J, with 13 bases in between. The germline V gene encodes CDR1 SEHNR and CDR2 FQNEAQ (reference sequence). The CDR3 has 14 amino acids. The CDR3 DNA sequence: TGTGCCAGCAGCTTAGACAGGTTACCCTATGAAGCTTTCTTT. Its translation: CASSLDRLPYEAFF. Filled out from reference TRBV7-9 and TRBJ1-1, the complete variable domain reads DTGVSQNPRHKITKRGQNVTFRCDPISEHNRLYWYRQTLGQGPEFLTYFQNEAQLEKSRLLSDRFSAERPKGSFSTLEIQRTEQGDSAMYLCASSLDRLPYEAFFGQGTRLTVV.

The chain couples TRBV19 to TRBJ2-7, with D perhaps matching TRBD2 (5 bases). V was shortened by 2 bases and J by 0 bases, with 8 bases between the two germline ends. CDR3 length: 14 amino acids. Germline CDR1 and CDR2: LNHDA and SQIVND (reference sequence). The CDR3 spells CASSIRGDSYEQYF. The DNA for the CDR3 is TGTGCCAGTAGTATACGGGGAGACTCCTACGAGCAGTACTTC.

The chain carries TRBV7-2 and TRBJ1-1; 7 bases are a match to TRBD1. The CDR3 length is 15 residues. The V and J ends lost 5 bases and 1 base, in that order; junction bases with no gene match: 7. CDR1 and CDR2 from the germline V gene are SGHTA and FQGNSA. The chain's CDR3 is CASSPPTGTNTEAFF. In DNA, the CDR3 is TGTGCCAGCAGCCCACCGACAGGGACGAACACTGAAGCTTTCTTT.

The CDR3 DNA reads as TGTGCCAGCGGGGGGGCACGTTCGAGTGGCTACACCTTC. Translating it yields CASGGARSSGYTF. The rearrangement links TRBV28 to TRBJ1-2; TRBD1 might be the D (6 bases). CDR1 is MDHEN and CDR2 is SYDVKM in the germline V gene. The CDR3 is 13 amino acids. V was trimmed by 8 bases and J by 7 bases, leaving 17 bases between them.

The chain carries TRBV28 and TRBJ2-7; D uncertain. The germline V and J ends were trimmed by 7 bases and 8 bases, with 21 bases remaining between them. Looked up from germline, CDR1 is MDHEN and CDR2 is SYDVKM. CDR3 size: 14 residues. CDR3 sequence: CASTGARGSSKQYF. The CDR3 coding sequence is TGTGCCAGCACCGGTGCGCGAGGAAGTTCCAAGCAGTACTTC.

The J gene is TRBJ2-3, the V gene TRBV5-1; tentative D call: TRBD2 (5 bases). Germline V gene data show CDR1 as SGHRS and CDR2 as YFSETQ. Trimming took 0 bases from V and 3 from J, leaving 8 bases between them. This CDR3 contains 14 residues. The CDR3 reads CASSLVGVTDTQYF. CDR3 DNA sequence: TGCGCCAGCAGCTTGGTCGGGGTAACAGATACGCAGTATTTT.

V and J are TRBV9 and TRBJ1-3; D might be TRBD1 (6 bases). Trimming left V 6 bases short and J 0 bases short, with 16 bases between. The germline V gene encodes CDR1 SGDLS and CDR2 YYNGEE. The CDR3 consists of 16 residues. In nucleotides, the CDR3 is TGTGCCAGCACCTTAGGGGGGGGAAGCTCTGGAAACACCATATATTTT. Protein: CASTLGGGSSGNTIYF.

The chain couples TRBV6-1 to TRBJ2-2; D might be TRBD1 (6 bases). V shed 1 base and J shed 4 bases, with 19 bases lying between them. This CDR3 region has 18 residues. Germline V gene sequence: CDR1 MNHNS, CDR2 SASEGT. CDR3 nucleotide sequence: TGTGCCAGCAGTGAAGATCCGACAGGTCCCAAGAGCACCGGGGAGCTGTTTTTT. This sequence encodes CASSEDPTGPKSTGELFF.

CDR3 region: CASSIQGGIQYF. The DNA for the CDR3 is TGTGCCAGCAGTATCCAGGGTGGCATTCAGTACTTC. The V gene is TRBV27, the J gene TRBJ2-4, with TRBD1 as a possible D gene (5 bases). Trimming shortened V by 5 bases and J by 9 bases, and 11 bases separated the two germline ends. Germline V gene lookup returns CDR1 MNHEY and CDR2 SMNVEV (reference sequence). The CDR3 loop spans 12 amino acids.

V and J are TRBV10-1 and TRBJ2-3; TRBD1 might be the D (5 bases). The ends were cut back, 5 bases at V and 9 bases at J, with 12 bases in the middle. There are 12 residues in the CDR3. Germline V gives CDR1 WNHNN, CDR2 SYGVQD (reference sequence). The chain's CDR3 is CASSSDRDTQYF. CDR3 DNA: TGCGCCAGCAGTTCAGACAGAGACACGCAGTATTTT.

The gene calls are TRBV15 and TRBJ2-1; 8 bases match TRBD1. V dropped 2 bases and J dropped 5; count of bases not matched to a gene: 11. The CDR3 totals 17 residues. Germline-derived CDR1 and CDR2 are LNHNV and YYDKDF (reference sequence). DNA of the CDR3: TGTGCCACCAGCAGACCATTCACGGGACAGGATCACAATGAGCAGTTCTTC. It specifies CATSRPFTGQDHNEQFF. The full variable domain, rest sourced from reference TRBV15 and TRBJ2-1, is DAMVIQNPRYQVTQFGKPVTLSCSQTLNHNVMYWYQQKSSQAPKLLFHYYDKDFNNEADTPDNFQSRRPNTSFCFLDIRSPGLGDTAMYLCATSRPFTGQDHNEQFFGPGTRLTVL.

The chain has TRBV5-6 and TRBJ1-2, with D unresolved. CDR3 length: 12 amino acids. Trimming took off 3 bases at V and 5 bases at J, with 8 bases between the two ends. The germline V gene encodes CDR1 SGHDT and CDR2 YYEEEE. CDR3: CASSSYLYGYTF. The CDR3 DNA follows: TGTGCCAGCAGCTCCTACCTGTATGGCTACACCTTC.

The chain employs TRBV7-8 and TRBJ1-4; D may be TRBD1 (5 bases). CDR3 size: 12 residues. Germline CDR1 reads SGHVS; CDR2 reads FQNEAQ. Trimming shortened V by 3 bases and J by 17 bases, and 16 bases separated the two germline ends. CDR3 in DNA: TGTGCCAGCAGCTTGAGCCGGGGGGAGCCCTTTTTT. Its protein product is CASSLSRGEPFF.

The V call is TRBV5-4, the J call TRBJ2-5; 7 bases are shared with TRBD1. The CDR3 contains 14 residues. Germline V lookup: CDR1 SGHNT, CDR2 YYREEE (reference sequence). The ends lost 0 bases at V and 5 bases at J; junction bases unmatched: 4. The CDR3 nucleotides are TGTGCCAGCAGCTTGGCGGGACAGTGGGAGACCCAGTACTTC. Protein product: CASSLAGQWETQYF.

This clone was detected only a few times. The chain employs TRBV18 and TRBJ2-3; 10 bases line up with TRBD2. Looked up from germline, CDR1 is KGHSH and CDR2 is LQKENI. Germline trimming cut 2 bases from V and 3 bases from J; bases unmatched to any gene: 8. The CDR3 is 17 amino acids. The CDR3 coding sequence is TGTGCCAGCTCACCATCTAGCGGGAGTATGAGGACAGATACGCAGTATTTT. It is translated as CASSPSSGSMRTDTQYF.

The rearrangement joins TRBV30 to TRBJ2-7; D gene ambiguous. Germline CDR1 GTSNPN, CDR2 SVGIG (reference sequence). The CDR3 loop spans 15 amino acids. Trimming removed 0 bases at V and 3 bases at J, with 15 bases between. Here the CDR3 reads CAWSVQVNRVYEQYF. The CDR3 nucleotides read TGTGCCTGGAGTGTACAAGTCAACCGGGTCTACGAGCAGTACTTC.

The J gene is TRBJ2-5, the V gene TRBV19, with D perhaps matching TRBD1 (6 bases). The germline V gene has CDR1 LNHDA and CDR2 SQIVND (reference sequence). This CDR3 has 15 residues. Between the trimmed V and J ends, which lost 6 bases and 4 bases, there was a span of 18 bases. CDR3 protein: CASRLLRGGGETQYF. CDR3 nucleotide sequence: TGTGCCAGTAGACTCCTCAGGGGCGGAGGAGAGACCCAGTACTTC.